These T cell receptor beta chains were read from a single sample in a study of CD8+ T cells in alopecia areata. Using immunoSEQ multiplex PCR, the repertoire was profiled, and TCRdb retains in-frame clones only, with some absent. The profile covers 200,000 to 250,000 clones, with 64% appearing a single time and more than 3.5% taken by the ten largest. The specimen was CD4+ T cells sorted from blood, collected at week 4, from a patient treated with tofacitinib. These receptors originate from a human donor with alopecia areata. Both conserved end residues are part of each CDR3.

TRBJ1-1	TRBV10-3	CAISDLGGLNTEAFF
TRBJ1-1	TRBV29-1	CSVDRQGFRAFF
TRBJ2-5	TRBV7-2	CASSSGSETQYF
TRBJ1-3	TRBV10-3	CAISQDRHSGNTIYF
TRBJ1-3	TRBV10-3	CAIRPGTAGNTIYF
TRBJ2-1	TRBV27	CASTKSGGGREQFF
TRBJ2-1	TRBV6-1	CASSEAGAGEQFF
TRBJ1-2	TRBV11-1	CASSLGTNYGYTF
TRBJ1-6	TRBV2	CASSEDSGDPLHF
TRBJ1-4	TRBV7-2	CASSLDAGGGEKLFF
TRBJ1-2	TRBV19	CASSIGVNYGYTF